This passage covers 27 T cell receptor beta chains from one sample sequenced in a study of Graves' ophthalmopathy and Graves' hyperthyroidism. Amplified TCR beta CDR3 regions were obtained using RNA transcripts as template. The library came from an HTBI-primed first-round RT-PCR and a second-round multiplex PCR. TCRdb used MiXCR to reprocess the multiplex PCR reads, holding one entry per CDR3 protein. The sample lists hundreds of thousands of distinct CDR3 sequences; roughly 20% were seen once. Sequencing input: peripheral blood. The origin of the receptors is a woman aged 18-29 years with stable Graves' hyperthyroidism. Some clones in this sample may be carry-over from other donors' samples.

This clonotype was seen only a few times. This chain uses TRBV28 with TRBJ2-3, with D tentatively TRBD1 (6 bases). The V and J ends lost 4 bases and 0 bases respectively, with 20 bases between them. CDR3 length equals 18 residues. CDR1 is MDHEN and CDR2 is SYDVKM in the germline V gene. CDR3 amino acids: CASSSPSYQGFSTDTQYF. The CDR3 DNA sequence: TGTGCCAGCAGTTCACCTTCCTACCAGGGGTTTAGCACAGATACGCAGTATTTT.

This clonotype was detected a few times. V is TRBV20-1 and J is TRBJ1-2; the match to TRBD1 covers 7 bases. The CDR3 totals 14 residues. Germline-derived CDR1 and CDR2 are DFQATT and SNEGSKA (reference sequence). Unmatched junction bases numbered 6, after V lost 1 base and J lost 4 bases. The chain's CDR3 is CSARVQGTVYGYTF. The CDR3 bases are TGCAGTGCTAGAGTACAGGGGACAGTCTATGGCTACACCTTC.

This clonotype was counted only a few times. The chain carries TRBV4-1 and TRBJ2-2, with TRBD2 matching 11 bases. The germline gives CDR1 MGHRA, CDR2 YSYEKL. Trimming removed 2 bases from V and 5 bases from J; junction bases left unmatched: 7. CDR3 length: 17 amino acids. The CDR3 region is CASSQPYLAGGTGELFF. The CDR3 bases are TGCGCCAGCAGCCAACCATACCTAGCGGGGGGAACCGGGGAGCTGTTTTTT.

The sample holds many counts of this clonotype. This sequence joins TRBV15 and TRBJ1-1; a weak D match, TRBD1 (5 bases). The CDR3 spans 14 residues. V lost 2 bases and J 5 bases, leaving 12 bases between the germline ends. CDR1 and CDR2 (germline): LNHNV, YYDKDF (reference sequence). The CDR3: CATSRSMGGTEAFF. The CDR3 DNA sequence: TGTGCCACCAGCAGAAGTATGGGGGGGACTGAAGCTTTCTTT.

This clonotype came up a few times. The chain has TRBV10-3 and TRBJ2-3, with 10 bases identical to TRBD1. The V segment lost 10 bases and the J segment 5 bases; nucleotides outside the gene matches: 9. CDR3 length equals 14 residues. In germline, CDR1 is ENHRY, CDR2 SYGVKD. The chain's CDR3 is CATLPGQGLDTQYF. The DNA for the CDR3 is TGTGCCACACTACCGGGACAGGGGTTAGATACGCAGTATTTT.

This clonotype was counted many times. The chain carries TRBV20-1 and TRBJ2-7, with D perhaps given as TRBD1 or TRBD2 (5 bases each). The germline V gene has CDR1 DFQATT and CDR2 SNEGSKA (reference sequence). Trimming removed 6 bases at V and 6 bases at J, with 18 bases between. This CDR3 spans 13 amino acids. The CDR3: CSAARDQTSEQYF. The CDR3 bases are TGCAGTGCGGCCCGGGACCAAACCTCCGAGCAGTACTTC.

The J gene is TRBJ1-2, the V gene TRBV6-1; no clear D gene. The V and J ends lost 6 bases and 4 bases respectively, with 15 bases between them. The CDR3 extends over 14 amino acids. Germline V gives CDR1 MNHNS, CDR2 SASEGT. The CDR3 sequence is CASRPSGRGYGYTF. The CDR3, as DNA: TGTGCCAGCAGACCTAGCGGACGGGGCTATGGCTACACCTTC.

This clonotype has ten or more counts. The junction departs from germline at one end; a sequencing error may be responsible. CDR3 sequence: CTSSYYGERYEQYF. In DNA form, the CDR3 reads TGTACCAGCAGTTATTACGGGGAACGCTACGAGCAGTACTTC. This sequence joins TRBV6-2 or TRBV6-3 and TRBJ2-7; tentatively, D is TRBD2 (5 bases). CDR1 and CDR2 (germline): MNHEY, SVGEGT. There are 14 residues in the CDR3.

This clonotype turned up a few times. This may be a read error: a much more frequent sequence differs by one nucleotide. The chain uses TRBV12-3 or TRBV12-4 and TRBJ2-2; possible D gene TRBD1, 6 bases. The CDR3 has 15 residues. The CDR3 spells CATRGLYSNTGELLF. Here the CDR3 DNA reads TGTGCTACTAGGGGGTTATATTCGAACACCGGGGAGCTGTTATTT.

This clonotype occurred many times. The chain has TRBV13 and TRBJ1-1; D uncertain. Germline-derived CDR1 and CDR2 are PRHDT and FYEKMQ (reference sequence). V was trimmed by 5 bases and J by 0 bases, leaving 13 bases between them. The CDR3 sequence is 15 residues long. CDR3 DNA: TGTGCCAGCAGCCCAAACCCTCCAGTGAACACTGAAGCTTTCTTT. Residues: CASSPNPPVNTEAFF.

This clonotype was found many times. CDR3 nucleotides: TGCAGCGTTGAAAGTGCCCTCACTGAAGCTTTCTTT. It is translated as CSVESALTEAFF. V and J are TRBV29-1 and TRBJ1-1; no firm D call. V was shortened by 2 bases and J by 4 bases, with 8 bases between the two germline ends. Germline CDR1 SQVTM, CDR2 ANQGSEA. This CDR3 is 12 amino acids long. Looking up the rest from reference TRBV29-1 and TRBJ1-1 gives the full variable domain: SAVISQKPSRDICQRGTSLTIQCQVDSQVTMMFWYRQQPGQSLTLIATANQGSEATYESGFVIDKFPISRPNLTFSTLTVSNMSPEDSSIYLCSVESALTEAFFGQGTRLTVV.

This clonotype has only a few counts. The chain combines TRBV28 with TRBJ1-2; D is perhaps TRBD1 (6 bases). CDR1 and CDR2 (germline): MDHEN, SYDVKM. Trimming shortened V by 2 bases and J by 2 bases, and 9 bases separated the two germline ends. The CDR3 length is 14 residues. The CDR3 DNA follows: TGTGCCAGCAGTTTAAGGGGGATAAACTATGGCTACACCTTC. This encodes CASSLRGINYGYTF.

V usage is TRBV2 and J usage is TRBJ1-6; a weak D match, TRBD1 (5 bases). Germline loops: CDR1 SNHLY, CDR2 FYNNEI. Trimming removed 6 bases from V and 8 bases from J, with 14 bases in between. The CDR3 consists of 14 residues. The CDR3 reads CASRSRGGYSPLHF. The CDR3 bases are TGTGCCAGCAGGTCCCGCGGGGGATATTCACCCCTCCACTTT.

This clonotype was observed many times. CDR3: CSVDGADHGYTF. The CDR3 DNA reads TGCAGCGTTGACGGGGCAGACCATGGCTACACCTTC. The chain carries TRBV29-1 and TRBJ1-2, with D perhaps matching TRBD1 (5 bases). The germline CDR1 and CDR2 sequences are SQVTM and ANQGSEA. Trimming took off 3 bases at V and 6 bases at J, with 11 bases between the two ends. The CDR3 spans 12 residues.

This clonotype was detected ten times or more. V gene TRBV6-2 or TRBV6-3 combines with J gene TRBJ2-7; 9 positions agree with TRBD2. Germline V gene data show CDR1 as MNHEY and CDR2 as SVGEGT. Trimming cost V 6 bases and J 4 bases; bases outside gene matches: 7. The CDR3 consists of 14 residues. This chain's CDR3 is CASRTSGGIYEQYF. As DNA, the CDR3 is TGTGCCAGCAGAACCAGCGGGGGGATTTACGAGCAGTACTTC.

This clonotype was counted at least ten times. The gene calls are TRBV7-4 and TRBJ1-2; D remains unclear. This CDR3 region has 13 residues. The V end was cut by 6 bases, the J end by 4 bases, with 12 bases between. The germline V gene encodes CDR1 SGHVT and CDR2 SQSDAQ. CDR3 coding DNA: TGTGCCAGCAGGCAGAGAAGGACCTATGGCTACACCTTC. Its protein product is CASRQRRTYGYTF.

The chain recombines TRBV29-1 with TRBJ2-5; D might be TRBD2 (6 bases). The V end was cut by 3 bases, the J end by 0 bases, with 14 bases between. The CDR3 is 15 amino acids. The V gene's germline CDR1 is SQVTM and CDR2 ANQGSEA. As DNA, the CDR3 is TGCAGCGTTGATAAGAGCGGGCCTTACCAAGAGACCCAGTACTTC. Protein product: CSVDKSGPYQETQYF.

This clonotype occurred many times. The chain employs TRBV7-9 and TRBJ2-5; D uncertain. The germline CDR1 and CDR2 sequences are SEHNR and FQNEAQ (reference sequence). The CDR3 runs 12 residues. V was trimmed by 5 bases and J by 7 bases, leaving 11 bases between them. This CDR3 reads CASSQATGTQYF. In DNA, the CDR3 is TGTGCCAGCAGCCAGGCTACGGGGACCCAGTACTTC.

This clonotype was seen ten or more times. This chain uses TRBV9 with TRBJ1-1; no reliable D call. Germline V gene lookup returns CDR1 SGDLS and CDR2 YYNGEE. V lost 4 bases to trimming and J lost 4 bases, with 17 bases between them. The CDR3 sequence is 15 residues long. In DNA, the CDR3 is TGTGCCAGCAGCCCCCAAATTGGAGGTGGCACTGAAGCTTTCTTT. Protein sequence: CASSPQIGGGTEAFF.

The rearrangement links TRBV30 to TRBJ1-5; 8 positions agree with TRBD1. The germline CDR1 and CDR2 sequences are GTSNPN and SVGIG (reference sequence). V shed 2 bases and J 3 bases; nucleotides not matched to a gene: 6. This CDR3 comprises 15 residues. The chain's CDR3 is CAWSMTGAFNQPQHF. CDR3 coding DNA: TGTGCCTGGAGTATGACAGGGGCTTTCAATCAGCCCCAGCATTTT.

This clonotype was seen ten or more times. The chain's CDR3 is CASSEFDRASNQPQHF. CDR3 in DNA: TGTGCCAGCAGTGAATTCGACAGGGCTTCCAATCAGCCCCAGCATTTT. This rearrangement joins TRBV6-1 to TRBJ1-5; 7 bases align to TRBD1. The J segment lost 3 bases and the V segment lost 2 bases, leaving 7 bases of the junction unmatched. Germline V gene sequence: CDR1 MNHNS, CDR2 SASEGT. This CDR3 spans 16 amino acids.

The chain joins TRBV9 to TRBJ2-2; 7 nucleotides align to TRBD1. The V gene end was trimmed by 0 bases and the J gene end by 6 bases; junction bases not matched to a gene: 2. This CDR3 spans 14 amino acids. Germline CDR1 and CDR2: SGDLS and YYNGEE. This chain's CDR3 is CASSVAGGSGELFF. The CDR3 bases are TGTGCCAGCAGCGTAGCAGGGGGTTCCGGGGAGCTGTTTTTT.

This chain joins TRBV10-3 and TRBJ1-5; D remains unclear. The CDR3 has 16 residues. Trimming took off 3 bases at V and 0 bases at J, with 12 bases between the two ends. The germline V gene has CDR1 ENHRY and CDR2 SYGVKD. CDR3 DNA sequence: TGTGCCATCAGTGATTCCGGACGTTATAGCAATCAGCCCCAGCATTTT. It specifies CAISDSGRYSNQPQHF.

This clonotype was counted many times. This chain uses TRBV11-2 with TRBJ2-7, with 11 bases matching TRBD2. This CDR3 comprises 18 residues. Germline assignment: CDR1 SGHAT and CDR2 FQNNGV. The trim removed 3 bases at V and 4 bases at J, leaving 14 bases unmatched. The CDR3 bases are TGTGCCAGCAGCTTCTCTAGCGGGGGGAACCGTGGAGTATACGAGCAGTACTTC. This sequence encodes CASSFSSGGNRGVYEQYF.

This clonotype was counted ten times or more. The chain joins TRBV12-3 or TRBV12-4 to TRBJ1-1; D is unresolved. Trimming removed 5 bases from V and 10 bases from J, with 11 bases in between. This CDR3 region has 11 residues. The CDR3 nucleotides are TGTGCCAGCAGTCTTGGAAAGCCAGCTTTCTTT. It translates to CASSLGKPAFF.

Many counts were recorded for this clonotype. The gene calls are TRBV20-1 and TRBJ1-1; D gene ambiguous. V dropped 5 bases and J dropped 4 bases, with 11 bases sitting between them. This CDR3 has 12 residues. Germline CDR1 and CDR2: DFQATT and SNEGSKA (reference sequence). This CDR3 is CSAPFPGTEAFF. The CDR3 region has the DNA TGCAGTGCTCCGTTTCCCGGCACTGAAGCTTTCTTT.

V gene TRBV27 combines with J gene TRBJ2-4, with TRBD2 identical over 12 bases. Trimming removed 3 bases from V and 4 bases from J; junction bases left unmatched: 4. The CDR3 extends over 16 amino acids. Germline assignment: CDR1 MNHEY and CDR2 SMNVEV (reference sequence). Written as DNA, the CDR3 is TGTGCCAGCAGTTTGACTAGCGGGGGATTTAAAAACATTCAGTACTTC. Residues: CASSLTSGGFKNIQYF.